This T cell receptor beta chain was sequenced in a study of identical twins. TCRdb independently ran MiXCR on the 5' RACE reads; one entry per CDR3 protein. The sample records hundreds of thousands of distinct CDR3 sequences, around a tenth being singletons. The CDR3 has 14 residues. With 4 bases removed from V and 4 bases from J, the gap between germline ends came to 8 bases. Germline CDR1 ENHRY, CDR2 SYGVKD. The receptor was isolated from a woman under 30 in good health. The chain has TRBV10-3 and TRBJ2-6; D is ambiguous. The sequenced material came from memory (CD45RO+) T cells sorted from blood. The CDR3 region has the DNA TGTGCCATCAGTGCAGTAGAAGGGGCCAACGTCCTGACTTTC. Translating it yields CAISAVEGANVLTF.